This TCR beta chain is from a study of cytomegalovirus exposure and HLA in healthy donors (dated 2017 in TCRdb). The study in broad terms: According to an earlier analysis of 587 of the donors, about 170 million T cells yielded 100 million or so unique TCR beta sequences and approximately 300 Gb of sequence data. In the later analysis, no new phenotypic data were used to find candidate immune exposures; instead, reliance was placed on TCR beta sequences and their occurrence across donors. An earlier analysis of about 620 of the donors applied high-throughput TCR beta sequencing to assess whether each TCR beta V gene segment acted as functional or pseudogenic. In addition to the first cohort of roughly 700 subjects, a separate validation cohort of 120 different subjects was used. Of the roughly 400 genotyped donors, 70% to 90% were placed in the genetic ancestry cluster associated with self-reported Caucasian donors. In a later analysis, previously published TCR beta repertoires from several hundred donors were re-analyzed and high-resolution HLA genotyping was added so that TCR occurrence patterns could be studied. Donor age, sex, ethnicity and CMV serostatus were compiled alongside the repertoire data. The study aimed to test whether signatures of past pathogen exposure could be identified by cataloging public T cell receptors. Roughly 5 DR-DQ haplotypes were handled as single units for association and clustering because linkage in the cohort was strong. All discovery cohort repertoires had been generated using a single sequencing platform. The T cell repertoires of around 670 subjects were profiled by immunosequencing and related to cytomegalovirus serostatus. HLA typing covered class I and class II loci at four-digit resolution. To predict cytomegalovirus infection status, the study brought together high-throughput TCR immunosequencing, statistical association of individual TCRs with disease status, and machine learning. Across approximately 400 genotyped donors of the cohort, an average of about 220,000 unique TCR beta nucleotide sequences per donor were sequenced, and around 20% of those sequences were non-productive. A later genetic analysis took genome-wide SNP genotypes for about 55% of the 666 donors and used that subset as a discovery cohort. Typing coverage varied by locus: 629-630 donors for A, B, C, DRB1 and DQB1; approximately 500 for DQA1; about 600 for DPA1; 450 to 480 for DPB1. An early release that covered roughly 600 HLA-typed donors contained around 330 gigabases of sequencing data and 75 million to 100 million unique TCR sequences.

This clone was seen a few times. Its antigen is still unknown. The record has no base qualities; no much larger clone is one base away. The trim is 2 bases for V and 3 bases for J, with a gap of 8 bases between the germline ends. Sequences MDHEN (CDR1) and SYDVKM (CDR2) are obtained from the germline V gene. CDR3 length: 14 amino acids, cysteine to phenylalanine. Kept here is only the CDR3 DNA, which spans 42 bases and is read in frame from base 1. In total, 600 or so healthy bone marrow donors made up the cohort. At the time of sampling, all cohort members were nominally healthy, though unrecorded immune exposures were likely present. The donor tested CMV seropositive and was one of the 289 seropositive cohort members. A peripheral blood sample was provided by each donor, and peripheral blood mononuclear cells were used for TCR beta sequencing. Genomic DNA extraction from the blood cell samples was performed with the Qiagen DNeasy Blood Extraction Kit.

The library was built by means of the immunoSEQ multiplex PCR assay. For the multiplex PCR, a mixture combining 60 forward primers for TCR Vbeta segments and 13 reverse primers for TCR Jbeta segments was used. A multiplex PCR assay on genomic DNA amplified the CDR3 region of rearranged TCR beta genes. On the Illumina HiSeq System, the amplified TCR beta libraries were sequenced as 87-base-pair reads. In the original analysis: A later analysis counted tens of millions of unique TCR beta chains across the 550 to 800 repertoires, and 9 million to 14 million of these chains were shared by at least two donors. A nearest-neighbor algorithm error-corrected the raw reads and collapsed the reads into unique sequences, merging closely related sequences to remove PCR and sequencing errors. To assign V, D and J gene segments, CDR3 sequences were aligned to IMGT reference sequences. For a sequence to be retained, at least a six-nucleotide match to both a V gene segment and a J gene segment was required. Rearrangements were called productive when the CDR3 lacked stop codons and stayed in frame with V and J; all others were non-productive. Following IMGT convention, CDR3 was defined as the stretch from the second conserved V-encoded cysteine up to the conserved J-encoded phenylalanine. Sequences without an unambiguous match to a single V gene segment were excluded from the earlier analysis of several hundred of the donors. In an earlier analysis of a few hundred of the donors, V segments were called functional above 56.7% productive rearrangements and were called segregating when the between-donor standard deviation exceeded 5%. A statistical classification framework was built to diagnose cytomegalovirus status from the catalog of TCR beta chain sequences. V and J gene assignment, in a later analysis, came from comparing TCR nucleotide sequences with IMGT/GENE-DB human TR gene sequences. Using the TCRdist pipeline, a later analysis assigned CDR3 sequences along with most-parsimonious VDJ recombination scenarios. In a later analysis, every TCR beta chain was defined by the combination of its CDR3 amino acid sequence and its V-gene family, and reads without a unique V-gene family were dropped. As a way to deal with suspected cross-contamination and a sequencing artifact, a later analysis dropped hundreds of nucleotide sequences that were highly shared and had low generation probability. In a later analysis, a clonal expansion index was calculated for each public chain from normalized within-repertoire ranks of inferred template counts. A later analysis computed generation probabilities with a VDJ recombination model fitted to out-of-frame rearrangements, and checked the results against IGoR. Hypergeometric tests were used in a later analysis to score TCR-TCR, TCR-HLA and TCR-CMV co-occurrence, with a repertoire-size bias correction applied to the TCR pairs. A later analysis estimated false discovery rates by permuting HLA or CMV assignments 20 times. A later analysis grouped co-occurring TCRs with DBSCAN, adding TCRdist sequence similarity when clustering within HLA-allele-positive subsets. Repertoires with fewer than 30,000 or more than 120,000 public chains, plus five repertoires with anomalous nucleotide sharing, were excluded from co-occurrence clustering. As stored in TCRdb, this immuneACCESS dataset retains in-frame rearrangements with V and J assigned. A fraction of the clones does not appear; measured against another copy, unresolved V genes explain less than half of the discrepancy, and the remainder lacks a known reason. Clone size and the V and J calls come from that table; the DNA yielded D and trimming. Here the sample has fewer than 200,000 clones; 65% to 70% occur a single time. Of the sample, around 4% falls within the top ten clones.

General findings and caveats noted by the study authors: Specific HLA alleles were associated with over 15,000 TCR beta sequences at a false discovery rate of 0.05 in a later analysis. Roughly uniform sequencing depth across donors was assumed in presence/absence analyses, although this assumption may not hold. It was suggested by the authors that the approach could potentially be generalized to other disease states and immunological phenotypes. Some IMGT-functional V segments, including TRBV6-2 and TRBV6-3, could not be distinguished by the 87-base-pair reads and were therefore excluded. The only immune exposure information available for the cohort was CMV serostatus. An earlier analysis of 587 of the donors showed that most TCR beta V segments appeared in productive rearrangements either about 90% or about 30% of the time, which broadly matched IMGT annotations. In a later genetic analysis, fewer N-insertions in productive TCRs were reported among donors in an Asian-associated ancestry cluster than the approximately 630-donor mean. Linkage disequilibrium might explain the correlated functional status among segregating V segments, but an unknown experimental factor could not be ruled out. A further reported finding was that TCR beta sequences accurately predicted the HLA-A and HLA-B alleles for most subjects in the first cohort. Seventeen rarely observed V segments, including chromosome 9 orphons, were excluded from the earlier analysis of just under 600 of the donors because counts were too low. When HLA alleles, especially DR and DQ, strongly co-occurred, attributing TCR associations to individual alleles was difficult. Across donors, most TCR sequences were observed very rarely, whereas some public TCRs were present in many individuals. The cohort was sequenced for TCR beta chains only, and without alpha or paired-chain data the features that could be detected were limited. In a later analysis, several top co-occurrence clusters were reported to appear linked to parvovirus B19, influenza, CMV and Epstein-Barr virus. HLA typing was unavailable for some donors at each locus, so association tests used only the typed subset. In a later analysis, HLA-associated TCR beta chains were found to be more clonally expanded and to have lower generation probabilities than equally common non-associated chains. According to a later analysis, TCR association rates differed among HLA loci, with DRB1 alleles showing the most associated TCRs and HLA-C alleles showing the fewest. A total of roughly 160 TCR beta chains were listed by the study as associated with cytomegalovirus. A cluster of highly shared sequence variants was judged likely to be a technical artifact of the sequencing pipeline. According to a later analysis, most CMV-associated TCR beta chains appeared to be HLA-restricted, and the HLA associations seemed to be driven largely by CMV exposure. An association between a missense DCLRE1C variant and V-gene and J-gene trimming of TCR beta chains was found in a later genetic analysis and replicated in an independent cohort. In both the original and validation cohorts, the classifier was reported to diagnose cytomegalovirus status with high specificity and sensitivity. In vitro tests confirmed that a few of the cytomegalovirus-associated TCR beta chains recognize cytomegalovirus antigens.

Sequenced input: PBMCs. The V and J genes are TRBV28 and TRBJ1-5, with no D gene named confidently. The TCR originated in a woman aged 18-29 years in good health and CMV-seropositive. The DNA sequence is TGTGCCAGCAGTTTAATTTCAGTCAATCAGCCCCAGCATTTT. Its coded protein is CASSLISVNQPQHF.